The next 28 T cell receptor beta chains were all read from a single sample in a study of cytomegalovirus exposure and HLA in healthy donors. PCR primers comprised 60 Vbeta and 13 Jbeta primers. The method was immunoSEQ multiplex PCR; TCRdb's version includes in-frame clones alone and lacks a portion of them. There are fewer than 150,000 clones in the sample, with about 2.5% held by the top ten. Material: PBMCs. The source is a man aged 35-49 years in good health and CMV-seronegative.

The CDR3 loop reads CASSGSGGEWGEKLFF. The CDR3 nucleotides are TGTGCCAGCAGCGGGTCAGGGGGCGAGTGGGGTGAAAAACTGTTTTTT. The chain has TRBV9 and TRBJ1-4, with 8 bases fitting TRBD1. Germline CDR1 is SGDLS and CDR2 is YYNGEE. Germline trimming cut 3 bases from V and 7 bases from J; bases unmatched to any gene: 11. CDR3 size: 16 residues.

The chain has TRBV7-3 and TRBJ1-1; TRBD1 matches at 7 bases. Germline CDR1 SGHTA, CDR2 FQGTGA. V dropped 2 bases and J dropped 1; count of bases not matched to a gene: 4. The CDR3 runs 15 residues. CDR3 nucleotides: TGTGCCAGCAGCTTAGGAGGGACAGCGAACACTGAAGCTTTCTTT. Amino acid sequence: CASSLGGTANTEAFF.

CDR3 amino acids: CASSAYTGLGQETQYF. The CDR3 nucleotides read TGTGCCAGCAGCGCCTATACAGGGTTGGGGCAAGAGACCCAGTACTTC. The chain recombines TRBV9 with TRBJ2-5; TRBD1 is a possible D gene (6 bases). Looked up from germline, CDR1 is SGDLS and CDR2 is YYNGEE. The CDR3 is 16 amino acids. Trimming took off 3 bases at V and 2 bases at J, with 17 bases between the two ends.

This chain links TRBV20-1 with TRBJ2-3; 9 bases are a match to TRBD2. V lost 5 bases, J lost 11 bases, and 5 bases stayed unmatched. CDR1 is DFQATT and CDR2 is SNEGSKA in the germline V gene (reference sequence). CDR3 size: 11 residues. The CDR3 spells CSAGPTSGQYF. CDR3 sequence (DNA): TGCAGTGCTGGACCGACTAGCGGGCAGTATTTT.

This chain connects TRBV4-3 to TRBJ1-2; D possibly corresponds to TRBD1 (5 bases). Germline loops: CDR1 LGHNA, CDR2 YSLEER. The V end lost 0 bases, the J end lost 1 base, and 12 bases lay between the germline ends. The CDR3 is made up of 16 amino acids. The CDR3 protein is CASSQDRQSINYGYTF. The CDR3 DNA reads as TGCGCCAGCAGCCAAGATCGACAGTCGATTAACTATGGCTACACCTTC.

V usage is TRBV5-5 and J usage is TRBJ1-3; D uncertain. CDR3 length: 15 residues. Germline CDR1 and CDR2: SGHKS and YYEKEE (reference sequence). Trimming took 0 bases from V and 1 from J, leaving 8 bases between them. The CDR3: CASSLVGWSGNTIYF. CDR3 sequence (DNA): TGTGCCAGCAGCTTGGTCGGGTGGTCTGGAAACACCATATATTTT.

The chain employs TRBV6-5 and TRBJ1-1; unclear D gene. Germline V gives CDR1 MNHEY, CDR2 SVGAGI. Trimming shortened V by 11 bases and J by 2 bases, and 18 bases separated the two germline ends. This CDR3 has 14 amino acids. The CDR3 protein is CARVSTISNTEAFF. The CDR3 nucleotides read TGTGCCCGCGTCTCAACTATCTCTAACACTGAAGCTTTCTTT.

The rearrangement links TRBV9 to TRBJ1-6; 7 bases map to TRBD1. CDR1 is SGDLS, CDR2 YYNGEE, per germline. V trimming: 4 bases; J trimming: 10 bases; junction bases outside the gene matches: 11. CDR3 length: 15 residues. The CDR3 is CASSTRTGGDSPLHF. The CDR3 DNA sequence: TGTGCCAGCAGCACAAGGACAGGAGGGGACTCACCCCTCCACTTT.

The V and J genes are TRBV7-3 and TRBJ2-3, with a weak D call TRBD2 (5 bases). The CDR3 contains 17 residues. Trimming removed 5 bases at V and 4 bases at J, with 22 bases between. CDR1 SGHTA and CDR2 FQGTGA come from the germline V gene. DNA for the CDR3: TGTGCCAGCAGCCGACGGGCGGGTGGGTCATATCCAGATACGCAGTATTTT. It yields the protein CASSRRAGGSYPDTQYF.

This chain connects TRBV7-2 to TRBJ1-5, with 8 bases identical to TRBD1. The J segment lost 7 bases and the V segment lost 5 bases, leaving 4 bases of the junction unmatched. The CDR3 extends over 13 amino acids. Germline CDR1 and CDR2: SGHTA and FQGNSA. This CDR3 reads CASSRDRGQPQHF. The CDR3 coding sequence is TGTGCCAGCAGCCGTGACAGGGGCCAGCCCCAGCATTTT.

The chain employs TRBV4-2 and TRBJ2-5; 9 bases are a match to TRBD1. With V trimmed by 2 bases and J by 1 base, 2 bases remained unmatched. In germline, CDR1 is LGHNA, CDR2 YNFKEQ. This CDR3 region has 15 residues. The CDR3 nucleotides read TGTGCCAGCAGCCAAAAGGGACAGGGCCAAGAGACCCAGTACTTC. Translation: CASSQKGQGQETQYF.

V is TRBV5-1 and J is TRBJ2-3; D may be TRBD2 (7 bases). CDR3 length equals 13 residues. The germline V and J ends were trimmed by 0 bases and 6 bases, with 8 bases remaining between them. CDR1 is SGHRS, CDR2 YFSETQ, per germline. CDR3: CASSLEGGDTQYF. CDR3 nucleotide sequence: TGCGCCAGCAGCTTGGAGGGGGGGGATACGCAGTATTTT.

This chain links TRBV15 with TRBJ2-7; D is uncertain. This CDR3 has 13 residues. CDR1 is LNHNV and CDR2 is YYDKDF in the germline V gene (reference sequence). V lost 0 bases, J lost 2 bases, and 5 bases lay in between. CDR3 nucleotides: TGTGCCACCAGCAGAGATCCAACCTACGAGCAGTACTTC. Its protein is CATSRDPTYEQYF.

The J gene is TRBJ2-7, the V gene TRBV10-3; 7 bases are a match to TRBD1. With 9 bases clipped from V and 3 bases from J, the junction kept 14 bases outside the gene matches. There are 15 residues in the CDR3. Germline V gene data show CDR1 as ENHRY and CDR2 as SYGVKD. The CDR3 bases are TGTGCCATAAAGTTTAGGGACAGTCGGAGCTACGAGCAGTACTTC. This sequence encodes CAIKFRDSRSYEQYF.

J is TRBJ1-1 and V is TRBV29-1; D uncertain. Germline V gives CDR1 SQVTM, CDR2 ANQGSEA. The CDR3 has 13 residues. V lost 4 bases and J 1 base, leaving 10 bases between the germline ends. CDR3 sequence: CSVGNTPNTEAFF. CDR3 in DNA: TGCAGCGTTGGAAACACCCCGAACACTGAAGCTTTCTTT.

For the CDR3, the DNA is TGTGCCAGCGGTAACCCGGGGACAGCAGGGAACACTGAAGCTTTCTTT. As protein: CASGNPGTAGNTEAFF. The gene calls are TRBV27 and TRBJ1-1, with 7 bases that match TRBD1. Looked up from germline, CDR1 is MNHEY and CDR2 is SMNVEV (reference sequence). The trim removed 8 bases at V and 1 base at J, leaving 13 bases unmatched. The CDR3 contains 16 residues.

V is TRBV11-2 and J is TRBJ2-7; TRBD1 matches at 8 bases. Trimming removed 5 bases from V and 4 bases from J; junction bases left unmatched: 4. CDR1 is SGHAT and CDR2 is FQNNGV in the germline V gene. CDR3 length equals 13 residues. The CDR3 spells CASSRTGMYEQYF. The CDR3 DNA is TGTGCCAGCAGCCGGACAGGGATGTACGAGCAGTACTTC. Based on the CDR3 plus reference TRBV11-2 and TRBJ2-7, the full variable domain is EAGVAQSPRYKIIEKRQSVAFWCNPISGHATLYWYQQILGQGPKLLIQFQNNGVVDDSQLPKDRFSAERLKGVDSTLKIQPAKLEDSAVYLCASSRTGMYEQYFGPGTRLTVT.

The chain combines TRBV5-6 with TRBJ1-1; D gene unclear. V lost 5 bases and J lost 0, with 8 bases in between. Germline V gene sequence: CDR1 SGHDT, CDR2 YYEEEE. The CDR3 consists of 13 residues. The DNA of the CDR3 is TGTGCCAGCAGTATTGCGGTGAACACTGAAGCTTTCTTT. This codes for CASSIAVNTEAFF. The full variable domain, with the rest looked up from reference TRBV5-6 and TRBJ1-1, is DAGVTQSPTHLIKTRGQQVTLRCSPKSGHDTVSWYQQALGQGPQFIFQYYEEEERQRGNFPDRFSGHQFPNYSSELNVNALLLGDSALYLCASSIAVNTEAFFGQGTRLTVV.

This chain uses TRBV4-2 with TRBJ2-7, with no clear D. The V gene's germline CDR1 is LGHNA and CDR2 YNFKEQ. The CDR3 covers 12 residues. V was pared by 1 base and J by 2 bases, with 3 bases between. This CDR3 reads CASSQGAYEQYF. Written as DNA, the CDR3 is TGTGCCAGCAGCCAAGGAGCCTACGAGCAGTACTTC.

V and J are TRBV5-4 and TRBJ2-7; perhaps TRBD2 as D (6 bases). CDR1 is SGHNT, CDR2 YYREEE, per germline (reference sequence). The V gene lost 5 bases and the J gene lost 2 bases, with 14 bases spanning the gap. This CDR3 comprises 14 residues. The CDR3, as DNA: TGTGCCAGCAGACCGAAGGGACTCACCTACGAGCAGTACTTC. Its translation: CASRPKGLTYEQYF.

Written as DNA, the CDR3 is TGTGCCAGCAGCCAACCGACGGGGGGTCACGCCTATACGCAGTATTTT. Amino acid sequence: CASSQPTGGHAYTQYF. The rearrangement joins TRBV4-2 to TRBJ2-3, with 7 bases lining up with TRBD2. V was pared by 2 bases and J by 7 bases, with 12 bases of the junction left unmatched. The CDR3 contains 16 residues. CDR1 is LGHNA, CDR2 YNFKEQ, per germline.

CDR3 region: CASSLEGGGGNQPQHF. The CDR3 coding sequence is TGTGCCAGCAGTCTGGAGGGCGGGGGGGGCAATCAGCCCCAGCATTTT. The gene calls are TRBV28 and TRBJ1-5; maybe TRBD1 (5 bases). Deletions cut 5 bases from V and 2 bases from J, with 16 bases between. The CDR3 is made up of 16 amino acids. Germline V gene lookup returns CDR1 MDHEN and CDR2 SYDVKM.

The genes are TRBV5-4 and TRBJ1-2; D not certain. Between the trimmed V and J ends, which lost 4 bases and 2 bases, there was a span of 12 bases. The CDR3 covers 14 residues. Germline loops: CDR1 SGHNT, CDR2 YYREEE (reference sequence). The CDR3 here is CASSPPGSNYGYTF. CDR3 DNA sequence: TGTGCCAGCAGCCCACCCGGGTCAAACTATGGCTACACCTTC.

A remark on this clone: The same CDR3 also results from other DNA sequences found in this sample. The rearrangement joins TRBV28 to TRBJ1-1, with a tentative D call TRBD1 (6 bases). CDR3 size: 15 residues. Germline CDR1 and CDR2: MDHEN and SYDVKM. V lost 4 bases to trimming and J lost 8 bases, with 20 bases between them. As DNA, the CDR3 is TGTGCCAGCAGTTCCGACACGAAAAGGGGGAAAGAAGCTTTCTTT. Protein sequence: CASSSDTKRGKEAFF.

The chain joins TRBV5-4 to TRBJ1-3; D remains ambiguous. Trimming pared 1 base from V and 0 bases from J, leaving 11 bases between. This CDR3 comprises 16 residues. Germline V gene lookup returns CDR1 SGHNT and CDR2 YYREEE (reference sequence). CDR3 region: CASSLKVGSSGNTIYF. The DNA for the CDR3 is TGTGCCAGCAGCTTGAAGGTTGGGAGCTCTGGAAACACCATATATTTT.

This chain uses TRBV7-9 with TRBJ2-7, with 7 bases lining up with TRBD2. The germline V gene encodes CDR1 SEHNR and CDR2 FQNEAQ (reference sequence). CDR3 size: 15 residues. Trimming took 6 bases from V and 3 from J; bases not matched to a gene: 11. The CDR3 spells CASSHPFGGYYEQYF. The CDR3 DNA sequence: TGTGCCAGCAGTCATCCCTTCGGGGGGTACTACGAGCAGTACTTC.

This rearrangement joins TRBV7-2 to TRBJ1-2; tentatively, D is TRBD1 (5 bases). Germline V gene lookup returns CDR1 SGHTA and CDR2 FQGNSA. The V gene lost 5 bases and the J gene lost 6 bases, with 13 bases spanning the gap. The CDR3 consists of 13 residues. The CDR3 DNA is TGTGCCAGCAGCCAGGGCGCCCTGAATGGCTACACCTTC. Its protein is CASSQGALNGYTF.

This rearrangement joins TRBV14 to TRBJ2-5; D uncertain. V was trimmed by 0 bases and J by 7 bases, leaving 9 bases between them. Germline loops: CDR1 SGHDN, CDR2 FVKESK. There are 13 residues in the CDR3. CDR3 in DNA: TGTGCCAGCAGCCAAGAGGCGGTCGGGACCCAGTACTTC. Translation: CASSQEAVGTQYF.